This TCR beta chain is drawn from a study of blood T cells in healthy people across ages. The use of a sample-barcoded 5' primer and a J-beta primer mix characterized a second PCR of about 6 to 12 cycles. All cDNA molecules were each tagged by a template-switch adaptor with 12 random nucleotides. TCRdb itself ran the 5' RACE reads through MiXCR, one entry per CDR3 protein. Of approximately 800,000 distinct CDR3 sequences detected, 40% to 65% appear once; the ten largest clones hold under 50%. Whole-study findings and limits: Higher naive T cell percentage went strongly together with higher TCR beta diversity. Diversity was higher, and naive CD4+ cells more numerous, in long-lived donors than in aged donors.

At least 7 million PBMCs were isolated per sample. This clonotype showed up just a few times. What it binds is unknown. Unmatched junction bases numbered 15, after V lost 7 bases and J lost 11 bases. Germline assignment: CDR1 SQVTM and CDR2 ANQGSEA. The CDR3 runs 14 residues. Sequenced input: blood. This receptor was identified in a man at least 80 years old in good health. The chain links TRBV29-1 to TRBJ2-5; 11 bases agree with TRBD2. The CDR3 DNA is TGCAGCGGTTTCCTAGCGGGAGGATCCGGTGAGCAGTACTTC. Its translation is CSGFLAGGSGEQYF.